This TCR beta chain was obtained from a study of shared clonotypes between healthy human individuals. A remark on this clone: Its antigen is unidentified.

Germline-derived CDR1 and CDR2 are SGHRS and YFSETQ. V was pared by 2 bases and J by 6 bases, with 14 bases of the junction left unmatched. This CDR3 spans 18 amino acids. Study-wide results and limits: Estimated richness was generally greater in naive than memory subsets.

This table comes from immunoSEQ multiplex PCR, and its TCRdb copy is limited to in-frame clones, with some not included. The table has over a million clones, 75% to 80% seen once. The source is a young man in good health. Some clones in this sample may be carry-over from other donors' samples. The chain couples TRBV5-1 to TRBJ2-4; TRBD1 matches 10 bases. Input material: memory CD4+ T cells from PBMCs. Subset reported: CD45RA-negative fraction. CDR3 in amino acids: CASSLPNTGQGRGNIQYF. CDR3 nucleotide sequence: TGCGCCAGCAGCTTACCAAACACGGGACAGGGGAGAGGAAACATTCAGTACTTC.